This TCR beta chain was retrieved from a study of regulatory T cells in long-lasting Graves disease. As for time point: persistent/refractory GD, antithyroid drugs over 5 years with positive TRAb. Generation of the TCR library employed RNA extracted from PBMCs. The patients were enrolled through endocrinology in Xi'an, China. Through Arm-PCR of CDR3 regions and iRepertoire HTBI primers, TCR beta libraries were built. From the multiplex PCR reads, TCRdb called clonotypes with MiXCR, one entry per CDR3 protein. This table holds 400,000 to 500,000 distinct CDR3 sequences, more than 20% found once. Trimming shortened V by 2 bases and J by 4 bases, and 11 bases separated the two germline ends. Germline CDR1 reads SNHLY; CDR2 reads FYNNEI. CDR3 size: 15 residues.

The chain joins TRBV2 to TRBJ1-4; D is ambiguous. The receptor comes from a female donor with Graves disease. The sequences come from peripheral blood mononuclear cells (PBMCs), collected when the disease was refractory, from a patient treated with antithyroid drugs. In nucleotides, the CDR3 is TGTGCCAGCAGTGAACGGAATATATTTAATGAAAAACTGTTTTTT. Residues: CASSERNIFNEKLFF. Together with reference TRBV2 and TRBJ1-4, the CDR3 gives the full variable domain: EPEVTQTPSHQVTQMGQEVILRCVPISNHLYFYWYRQILGQKVEFLVSFYNNEISEKSEIFDDQFSVERPDGSNFTLKIRSTKLEDSAMYFCASSERNIFNEKLFFGSGTQLSVL.